The sequence of this T cell receptor (beta chain) was determined in a study of T cell responses to AZD1222 COVID-19 vaccine. The study, taken as a whole, reports: Clonal diversity was possibly underestimated, and white British individuals and females predominated among donors.

The CDR3 extends over 14 amino acids. Germline V gene sequence: CDR1 MNHEY, CDR2 SVGAGI. J gave up 6 bases and V 5 bases, and 8 bases lay outside the gene matches. Assay: immunoSEQ multiplex PCR; the TCRdb copy retains only in-frame clones and omits some. The sample consists of around 80,000 clones, more than 70% of them appearing once. As regards this clone: Its antigen is as yet unknown.

V and J are TRBV6-5 and TRBJ2-3, with 7 bases identical to TRBD1. The TCR was taken from an adult in good health. Sequenced material: peripheral blood, taken on day 0 of AZD1222 vaccination. CDR3 nucleotides: TGTGCCAGCAGTATCGGGACAGTCCGTGATACGCAGTATTTT. Its translation is CASSIGTVRDTQYF.